This passage covers 18 T cell receptor beta chains from one sample sequenced in a study of T-cell memory formation after mild COVID-19. TCRdb used MiXCR to reprocess the 5' RACE reads, holding one entry per CDR3 protein. The sample yields hundreds of thousands of distinct CDR3 sequences, over 15% seen once. The sample was PBMCs or a T cell subset sorted from them (not recorded which). Receptors originate from a man younger than 35 who had mild COVID-19 (a few samples of this study predate the infection). Cell type and time point are not known.

There are a few counts of this clonotype. The V gene is TRBV29-1, the J gene TRBJ1-3; possible D gene TRBD1, 5 bases. This CDR3 has 15 residues. The germline V gene has CDR1 SQVTM and CDR2 ANQGSEA. V was pared by 8 bases and J by 0 bases, with 17 bases between. CDR3 sequence (DNA): TGCAGCCCGACTATGGGGGGAACCTCTGGAAACACCATATATTTT. This encodes CSPTMGGTSGNTIYF.

This clonotype was seen a few times. The chain carries TRBV10-3 and TRBJ2-2; D is unclear. The CDR3 is 15 residues long. V gave up 2 bases and J gave up 1 base, with 8 bases separating them. CDR1 and CDR2 (germline): ENHRY, SYGVKD. This CDR3 is CAISEPRVNTGELFF. In DNA, the CDR3 is TGTGCCATCAGTGAGCCAAGAGTGAACACCGGGGAGCTGTTTTTT.

The V call is TRBV6-6, the J call TRBJ1-2; a weak D match, TRBD1 (6 bases). The germline CDR1 and CDR2 sequences are MNHNY and SVGAGI (reference sequence). Trimming took 5 bases from V and 5 from J, leaving 18 bases between them. The CDR3 loop spans 15 amino acids. CDR3 sequence (DNA): TGTGCCAGCAGTACCCCTCAGGGGTTCCGGTATGGCTACACCTTC. As protein: CASSTPQGFRYGYTF.

J is TRBJ2-7 and V is TRBV27, with TRBD2 as a possible D gene (6 bases). The CDR3 covers 14 residues. V lost 5 bases and J 9 bases, leaving 20 bases between the germline ends. Germline-derived CDR1 and CDR2 are MNHEY and SMNVEV (reference sequence). The CDR3 DNA reads TGTGCCAGCAGTCCCCGGGGAAGGCGGGAAAGGCAGTACTTC. This gives the protein CASSPRGRRERQYF.

The chain couples TRBV10-3 to TRBJ2-7, with 9 bases fitting TRBD1. The CDR3 loop spans 14 amino acids. The germline V gene encodes CDR1 ENHRY and CDR2 SYGVKD. The J segment lost 7 bases and the V segment lost 0 bases, leaving 4 bases of the junction unmatched. The CDR3 DNA reads TGTGCCATCAGTGAGTCCGAGACAGGGGGAGAGCAGTACTTC. Translation gives CAISESETGGEQYF.

This clonotype has only a few counts. The chain employs TRBV5-1 and TRBJ2-5, with TRBD1 identical over 9 bases. CDR1 and CDR2 (germline): SGHRS, YFSETQ. The CDR3 length is 15 residues. The junction had 11 bases not matched to a gene; V was cut back by 5 bases and J by 6 bases. Written as DNA, the CDR3 is TGCGCCAGCAGTCCCGGGGGACAGGGAGTAAAGACCCAGTACTTC. Encoded protein: CASSPGGQGVKTQYF.

This clonotype was observed a handful of times. This sequence joins TRBV9 and TRBJ2-7, with D possibly TRBD2 on 6 matching bases. This CDR3 comprises 16 residues. Germline values: CDR1 SGDLS, CDR2 YYNGEE. Trimming took 1 base from V and 2 from J, leaving 16 bases between them. Here the CDR3 DNA reads TGTGCCAGCAGCGTAACGGGGGACCCGGCAACCTACGAGCAGTACTTC. It encodes CASSVTGDPATYEQYF.

The chain is built from TRBV7-2 and TRBJ1-2; D unresolved. The CDR3 is made up of 15 amino acids. From germline, CDR1 is SGHTA and CDR2 FQGNSA. V gave up 2 bases and J gave up 4 bases, with 14 bases separating them. The CDR3 loop reads CASSLTGIDGYGYTF. The CDR3 DNA sequence: TGTGCCAGCAGCTTAACGGGGATCGATGGCTATGGCTACACCTTC.

This clonotype was seen only a few times. The CDR3, as DNA: TGTGCCAGCAGTCCGCGACAGGGATTGACAGATACGCAGTATTTT. This sequence encodes CASSPRQGLTDTQYF. The genes are TRBV12-3 or TRBV12-4 and TRBJ2-3; 7 nucleotides align to TRBD1. The length of the CDR3 is 15 residues. The J segment lost 3 bases and the V segment lost 5 bases, leaving 8 bases of the junction unmatched.

This clonotype was observed a handful of times. This chain uses TRBV7-3 with TRBJ2-1, with D perhaps matching TRBD2 (5 bases). V lost 4 bases to trimming and J lost 5 bases, with 12 bases between them. Germline CDR1 is SGHTA and CDR2 is FQGTGA. This CDR3 has 14 residues. The CDR3 sequence is CASSSPAGNNEQFF. Written as DNA, the CDR3 is TGTGCCAGCAGCTCCCCCGCGGGTAACAATGAGCAGTTCTTC. The variable domain in full, with the rest retrieved from reference TRBV7-3 and TRBJ2-1, is GAGVSQTPSNKVTEKGKYVELRCDPISGHTALYWYRQSLGQGPEFLIYFQGTGAADDSGLPNDRFFAVRPEGSVSTLKIQRTERGDSAVYLCASSSPAGNNEQFFGPGTRLTVL.

V usage is TRBV7-3 and J usage is TRBJ2-2; 7 nucleotides line up with TRBD1. The CDR3 is 15 residues long. V trimming: 5 bases; J trimming: 4 bases; junction bases outside the gene matches: 7. CDR1 and CDR2 (germline): SGHTA, FQGTGA. CDR3: CASSGAGGITGELFF. DNA of the CDR3: TGTGCCAGCAGCGGGGCAGGGGGTATCACCGGGGAGCTGTTTTTT.

This clonotype was seen more than once but under ten times. A junction end diverges from the germline sequence, so it may reflect a read error. The V and J genes are TRBV7-7 and TRBJ2-3, with TRBD2 identical over 8 bases. The CDR3 totals 14 residues. The germline V gene has CDR1 SSHAT and CDR2 FNYEAQ (reference sequence). The CDR3 here is CASSRTAGADTQYF. CDR3 bases: TGTGCTAGCAGCCGGACAGCGGGGGCCGATACGCAGTATTTT.

The CDR3 here is CASSSQGQGYGYTF. CDR3 bases: TGTGCCAGCAGCTCCCAAGGACAGGGGTATGGCTACACCTTC. This sequence joins TRBV7-2 and TRBJ1-2, with 9 bases identical to TRBD1. The CDR3 spans 14 residues. J was trimmed by 5 bases and V by 4 bases; bases with no gene match: 5. In germline, CDR1 is SGHTA, CDR2 FQGNSA. The full variable domain, rest sourced from reference TRBV7-2 and TRBJ1-2, is GAGVSQSPSNKVTEKGKDVELRCDPISGHTALYWYRQSLGQGLEFLIYFQGNSAPDKSGLPSDRFSAERTGGSVSTLTIQRTQQEDSAVYLCASSSQGQGYGYTFGSGTRLTVV.

The CDR3 sequence is CASSTGGSEQYF. In DNA, the CDR3 is TGTGCCAGCAGCACGGGGGGTAGCGAGCAGTACTTC. This sequence joins TRBV6-2 or TRBV6-3 and TRBJ2-7; 7 bases line up with TRBD2. The V segment lost 6 bases and the J segment 6 bases; nucleotides outside the gene matches: 5. Germline V lookup: CDR1 MNHEY, CDR2 SVGEGT. This CDR3 contains 12 residues.

The CDR3 is CATSRDPGRNEKLFF. In DNA form, the CDR3 reads TGTGCCACCAGCAGAGATCCCGGCCGGAATGAAAAACTGTTTTTT. The chain combines TRBV15 with TRBJ1-4; D uncertain. Germline V gene sequence: CDR1 LNHNV, CDR2 YYDKDF (reference sequence). The V end was cut by 0 bases, the J end by 5 bases, with 10 bases between. CDR3 length: 15 amino acids.

This clonotype was recorded many times. V is TRBV5-1 and J is TRBJ1-1; 8 bases line up with TRBD1. CDR1 and CDR2 (germline): SGHRS, YFSETQ. The trim removed 4 bases at V and 2 bases at J, leaving 4 bases unmatched. The CDR3 is 14 residues long. DNA for the CDR3: TGCGCCAGCAGCCCGGACAGGGTAAACACTGAAGCTTTCTTT. This encodes CASSPDRVNTEAFF.

V is TRBV7-2 and J is TRBJ1-2, with 9 bases lining up with TRBD1. V shed 6 bases, J shed 7 bases, and the junction held 12 bases outside the gene matches. The germline V gene encodes CDR1 SGHTA and CDR2 FQGNSA. The CDR3 runs 15 residues. CDR3 nucleotide sequence: TGTGCCAGCAGACCAGCAGGGACAGGGTTAGGTGGCTACACCTTC. Its protein is CASRPAGTGLGGYTF.

The V gene is TRBV6-5, the J gene TRBJ2-2, with D perhaps TRBD1 (5 bases). The ends were cut back, 5 bases at V and 0 bases at J, with 7 bases in the middle. The CDR3 sequence is 14 residues long. Germline assignment: CDR1 MNHEY and CDR2 SVGAGI. The CDR3 sequence is CASSRQTNTGELFF. The CDR3 DNA reads as TGTGCCAGCAGTCGACAGACGAACACCGGGGAGCTGTTTTTT.